The clone carrying this TCR beta chain was observed once. Clones were sequenced by immunoSEQ multiplex PCR, and TCRdb holds only the in-frame ones, with some missing. The sample yields tens of thousands of clones, roughly 85% seen once. The data were taken from a study of OX40 agonist ivuxolimab in advanced cancers. Background on the study: From about 23 to 85 years was the age range, with a mean of around 54 years, and approximately 84% were male.

The CDR3 extends over 13 amino acids. Germline CDR1 and CDR2: SGHRS and YFSETQ. V lost 4 bases and J lost 5, with 10 bases in between. The chain uses TRBV5-1 and TRBJ1-5; D unresolved. The TCR originated in an adult with an advanced solid tumor such as melanoma, head and neck, liver or kidney cancer. The sequencing used CD4+ or CD8+ T cells sorted from blood, collected in a trial of the OX40 agonist ivuxolimab. This chain's CDR3 is CASSAAGDQPQHF. The CDR3, as DNA: TGCGCCAGCAGCGCGGCAGGAGATCAGCCCCAGCATTTT. Complete variable domain (other parts from reference TRBV5-1 and TRBJ1-5): KAGVTQTPRYLIKTRGQQVTLSCSPISGHRSVSWYQQTPGQGLQFLFEYFSETQRNKGNFPGRFSGRQFSNSRSEMNVSTLELGDSALYLCASSAAGDQPQHFGDGTRLSIL.